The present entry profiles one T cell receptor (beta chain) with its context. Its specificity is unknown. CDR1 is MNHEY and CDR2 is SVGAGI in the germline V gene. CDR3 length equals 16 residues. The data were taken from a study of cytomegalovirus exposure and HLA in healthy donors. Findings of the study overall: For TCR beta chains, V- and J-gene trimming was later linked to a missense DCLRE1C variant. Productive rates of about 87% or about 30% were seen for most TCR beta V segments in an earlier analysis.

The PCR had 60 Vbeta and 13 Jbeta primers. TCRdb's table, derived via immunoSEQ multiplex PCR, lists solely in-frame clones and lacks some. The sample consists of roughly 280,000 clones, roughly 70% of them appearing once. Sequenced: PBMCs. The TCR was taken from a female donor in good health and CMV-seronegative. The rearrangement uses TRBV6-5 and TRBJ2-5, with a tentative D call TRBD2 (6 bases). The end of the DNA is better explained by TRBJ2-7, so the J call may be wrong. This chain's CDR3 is CASSYGGATLSYEQYF. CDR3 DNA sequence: TGTGCCAGCAGTTACGGAGGGGCGACACTGTCCTACGAGCAGTACTTC.